This TCR beta chain was identified in a study of blood T cell repertoires in COVID-19. About the research overall: Samples taken during acute and convalescent COVID-19 were collected in the United States, Italy and Spain.

Per the original data handling: The assay estimated nucleated cells by amplifying reference gene primers. TCRdb keeps only in-frame clones here, not all; method: immunoSEQ multiplex PCR. The V and J calls and the clone size are those of that table, but D and trimming were determined from the DNA. The sample has 200,000 to 300,000 clones, 75% to 90% seen once; the top ten hold roughly 1.8%. Germline V gene lookup returns CDR1 SNHLY and CDR2 FYNNEI. The CDR3 is 15 residues long. V lost 7 bases and J lost 5; bases outside the gene matches: 13. This TCR derives from a man aged 25-40 years with active or convalescent COVID-19. The gene calls are TRBV2 and TRBJ2-5, with TRBD2 matching over 7 bases. Sequencing was carried out using peripheral blood. CDR3 nucleotide sequence: TGTGCCAGCAACCCAACCGGTCTGCGGGGGGAGACCCAGTACTTC. Protein sequence: CASNPTGLRGETQYF.